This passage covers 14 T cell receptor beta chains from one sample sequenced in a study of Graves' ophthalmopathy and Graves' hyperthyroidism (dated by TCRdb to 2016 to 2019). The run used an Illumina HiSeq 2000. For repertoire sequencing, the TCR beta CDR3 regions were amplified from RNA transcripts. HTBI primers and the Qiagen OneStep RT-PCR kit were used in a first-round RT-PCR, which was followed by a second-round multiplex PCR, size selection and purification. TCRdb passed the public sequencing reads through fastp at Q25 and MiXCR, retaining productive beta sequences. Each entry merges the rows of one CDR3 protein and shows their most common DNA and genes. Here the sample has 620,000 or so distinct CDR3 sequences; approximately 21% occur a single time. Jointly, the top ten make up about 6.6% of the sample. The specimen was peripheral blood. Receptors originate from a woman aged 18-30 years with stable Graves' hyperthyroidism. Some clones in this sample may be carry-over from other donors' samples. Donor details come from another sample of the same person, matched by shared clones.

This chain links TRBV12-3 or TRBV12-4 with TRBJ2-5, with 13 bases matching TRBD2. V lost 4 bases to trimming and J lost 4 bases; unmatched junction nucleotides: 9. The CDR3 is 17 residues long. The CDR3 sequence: CASSSTGTSGIGETQYF. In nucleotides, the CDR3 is TGTGCCAGCAGTTCTACAGGGACTAGCGGGATAGGAGAGACCCAGTACTTC.

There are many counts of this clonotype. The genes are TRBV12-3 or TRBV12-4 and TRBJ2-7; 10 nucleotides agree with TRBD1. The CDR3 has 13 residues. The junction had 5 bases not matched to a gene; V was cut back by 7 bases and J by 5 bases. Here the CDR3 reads CASKTGGVNEQYF. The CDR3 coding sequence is TGTGCCAGCAAGACAGGGGGCGTAAACGAGCAGTACTTC.

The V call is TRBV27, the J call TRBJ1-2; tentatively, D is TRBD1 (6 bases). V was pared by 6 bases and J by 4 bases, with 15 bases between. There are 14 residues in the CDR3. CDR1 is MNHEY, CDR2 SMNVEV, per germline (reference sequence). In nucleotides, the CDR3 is TGTGCCAGCAGAGCCCTAGGGGGACCCTATGGCTACACCTTC. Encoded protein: CASRALGGPYGYTF.

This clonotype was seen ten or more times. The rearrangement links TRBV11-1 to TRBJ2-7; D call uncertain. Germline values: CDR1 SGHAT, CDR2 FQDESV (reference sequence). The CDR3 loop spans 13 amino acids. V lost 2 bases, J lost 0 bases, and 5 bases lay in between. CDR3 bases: TGTGCCAGCAGCTTACCCGGCTCCTACGAGCAGTACTTC. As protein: CASSLPGSYEQYF.

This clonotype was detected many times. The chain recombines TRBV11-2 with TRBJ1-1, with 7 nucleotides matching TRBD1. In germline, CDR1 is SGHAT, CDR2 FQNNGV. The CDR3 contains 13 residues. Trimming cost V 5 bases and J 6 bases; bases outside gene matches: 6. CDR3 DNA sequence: TGTGCCAGCAGCCCGGGGACAGAAGCTGAAGCTTTCTTT. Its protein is CASSPGTEAEAFF.

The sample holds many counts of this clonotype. CDR3 bases: TGTGCCACCAGCAGACCCCTCCCCGGGACTGAAGCTTTCTTT. This codes for CATSRPLPGTEAFF. This chain links TRBV15 with TRBJ1-1; D is unclear. Germline loops: CDR1 LNHNV, CDR2 YYDKDF (reference sequence). V lost 2 bases, J lost 5 bases, and 12 bases lay in between. This CDR3 is 14 amino acids long.

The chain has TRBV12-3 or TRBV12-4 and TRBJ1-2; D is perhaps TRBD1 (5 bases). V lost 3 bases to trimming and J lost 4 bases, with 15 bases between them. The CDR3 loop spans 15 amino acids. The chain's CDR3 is CASSFGGPGSYGYTF. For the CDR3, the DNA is TGTGCCAGCAGTTTCGGGGGACCCGGCAGCTATGGCTACACCTTC.

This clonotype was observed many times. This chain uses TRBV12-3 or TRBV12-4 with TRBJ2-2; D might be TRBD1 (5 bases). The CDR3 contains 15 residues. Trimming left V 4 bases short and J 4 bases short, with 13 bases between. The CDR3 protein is CASSYRSGITGELFF. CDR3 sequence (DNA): TGTGCCAGCAGTTATCGCTCAGGGATCACCGGGGAGCTGTTTTTT.

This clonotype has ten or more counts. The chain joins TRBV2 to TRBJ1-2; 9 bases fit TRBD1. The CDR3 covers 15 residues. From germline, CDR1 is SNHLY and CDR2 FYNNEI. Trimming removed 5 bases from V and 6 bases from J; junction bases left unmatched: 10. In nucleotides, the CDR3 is TGTGCCAGCAGTTTTGGAAGGGACAGGGTAGATGGCTACACCTTC. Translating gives CASSFGRDRVDGYTF.

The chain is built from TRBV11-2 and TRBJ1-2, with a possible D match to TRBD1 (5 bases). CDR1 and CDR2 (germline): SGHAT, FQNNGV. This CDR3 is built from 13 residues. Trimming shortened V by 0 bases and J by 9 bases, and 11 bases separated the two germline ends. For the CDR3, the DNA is TGTGCCAGCAGCTTAGAAGGGGCCGGTAGCTACACCTTC. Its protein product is CASSLEGAGSYTF.

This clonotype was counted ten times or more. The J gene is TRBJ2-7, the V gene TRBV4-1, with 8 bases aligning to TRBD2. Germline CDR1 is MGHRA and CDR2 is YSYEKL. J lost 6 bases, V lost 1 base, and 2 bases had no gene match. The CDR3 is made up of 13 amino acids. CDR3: CASSQARGGEQYF. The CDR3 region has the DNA TGCGCCAGCAGCCAAGCACGGGGGGGCGAGCAGTACTTC.

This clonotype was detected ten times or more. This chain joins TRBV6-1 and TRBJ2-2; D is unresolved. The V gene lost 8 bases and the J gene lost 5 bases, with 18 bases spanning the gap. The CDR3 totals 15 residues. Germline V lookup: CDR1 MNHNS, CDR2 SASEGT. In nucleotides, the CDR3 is TGTGCCAGCGTACCGGGTCCCATTCCAACCGGGGAGCTGTTTTTT. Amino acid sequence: CASVPGPIPTGELFF.

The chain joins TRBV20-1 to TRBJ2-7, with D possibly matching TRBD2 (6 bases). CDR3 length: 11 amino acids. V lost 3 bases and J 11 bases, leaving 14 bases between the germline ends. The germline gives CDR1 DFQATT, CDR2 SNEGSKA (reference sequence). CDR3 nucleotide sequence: TGCAGTGCTAGGCCGTGGACGGGGGAGTACTTC. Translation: CSARPWTGEYF.

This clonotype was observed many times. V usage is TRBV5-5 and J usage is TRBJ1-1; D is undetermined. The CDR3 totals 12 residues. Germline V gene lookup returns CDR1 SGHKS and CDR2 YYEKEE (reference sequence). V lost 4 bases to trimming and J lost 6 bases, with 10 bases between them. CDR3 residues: CASSPWPAEAFF. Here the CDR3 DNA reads TGTGCCAGCAGCCCCTGGCCCGCTGAAGCTTTCTTT. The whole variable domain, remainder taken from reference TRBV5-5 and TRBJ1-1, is DAGVTQSPTHLIKTRGQQVTLRCSPISGHKSVSWYQQVLGQGPQFIFQYYEKEERGRGNFPDRFSARQFPNYSSELNVNALLLGDSALYLCASSPWPAEAFFGQGTRLTVV.